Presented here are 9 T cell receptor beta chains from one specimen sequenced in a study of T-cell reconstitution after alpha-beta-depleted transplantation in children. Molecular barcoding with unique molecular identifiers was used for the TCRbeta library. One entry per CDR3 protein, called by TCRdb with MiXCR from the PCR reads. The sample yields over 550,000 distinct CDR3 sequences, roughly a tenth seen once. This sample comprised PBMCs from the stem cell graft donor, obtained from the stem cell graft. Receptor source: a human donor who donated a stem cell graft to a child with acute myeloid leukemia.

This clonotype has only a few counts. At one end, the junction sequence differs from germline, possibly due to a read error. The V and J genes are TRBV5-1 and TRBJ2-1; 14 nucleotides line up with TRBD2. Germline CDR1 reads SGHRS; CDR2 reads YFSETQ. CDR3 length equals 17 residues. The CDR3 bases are TGCGCCAGCAGATTGGGGACTAGCGGGAGCTCCTACAATGAGCAGTTCTTC. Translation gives CASRLGTSGSSYNEQFF. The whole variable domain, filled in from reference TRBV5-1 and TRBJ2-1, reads KAGVTQTPRYLIKTRGQQVTLSCSPISGHRSVSWYQQTPGQGLQFLFEYFSETQRNKGNFPGRFSGRQFSNSRSEMNVSTLELGDSALYLCASRLGTSGSSYNEQFFGPGTRLTVL.

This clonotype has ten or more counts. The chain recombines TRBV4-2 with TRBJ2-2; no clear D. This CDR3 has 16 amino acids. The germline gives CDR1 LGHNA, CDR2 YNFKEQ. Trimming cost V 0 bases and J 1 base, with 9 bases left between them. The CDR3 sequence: CASSQDWIKNTGELFF. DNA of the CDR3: TGTGCCAGCAGCCAAGATTGGATTAAGAACACCGGGGAGCTGTTTTTT.

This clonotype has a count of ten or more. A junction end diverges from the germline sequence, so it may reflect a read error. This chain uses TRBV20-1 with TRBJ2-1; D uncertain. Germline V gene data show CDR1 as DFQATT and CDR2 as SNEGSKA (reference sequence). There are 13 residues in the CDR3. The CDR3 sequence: CSAREGLYDEQFF. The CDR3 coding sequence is TGCAGTGCTAGAGAAGGCCTCTACGATGAGCAGTTCTTC.

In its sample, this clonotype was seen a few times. For the CDR3, the DNA is TGTGCCAGCAGCCGGGACAGGGTTATCCGGACCCAGTACTTC. Protein product: CASSRDRVIRTQYF. The chain joins TRBV28 to TRBJ2-5, with 9 bases aligning to TRBD1. From germline, CDR1 is MDHEN and CDR2 SYDVKM. This CDR3 spans 14 amino acids. V lost 6 bases and J lost 7; bases outside the gene matches: 9.

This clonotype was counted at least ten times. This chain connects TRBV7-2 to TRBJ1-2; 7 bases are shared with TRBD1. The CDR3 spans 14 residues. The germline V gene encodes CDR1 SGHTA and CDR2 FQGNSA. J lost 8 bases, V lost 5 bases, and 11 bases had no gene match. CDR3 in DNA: TGTGCCAGCAGCATAGGAGGGGGCCGTAGCGGCTACACCTTC. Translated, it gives CASSIGGGRSGYTF.

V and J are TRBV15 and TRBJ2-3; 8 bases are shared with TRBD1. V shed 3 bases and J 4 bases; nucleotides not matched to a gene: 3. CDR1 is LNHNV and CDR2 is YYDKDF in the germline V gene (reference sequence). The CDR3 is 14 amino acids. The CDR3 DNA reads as TGTGCCACCAGCAGTTGGACAGGGCCAGATACGCAGTATTTT. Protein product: CATSSWTGPDTQYF.

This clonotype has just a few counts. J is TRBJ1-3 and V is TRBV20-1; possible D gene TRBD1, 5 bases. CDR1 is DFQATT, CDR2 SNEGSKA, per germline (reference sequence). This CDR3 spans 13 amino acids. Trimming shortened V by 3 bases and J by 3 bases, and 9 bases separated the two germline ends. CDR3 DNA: TGCAGTGCTAGTACGGGGCTTGGAAACACCATATATTTT. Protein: CSASTGLGNTIYF.

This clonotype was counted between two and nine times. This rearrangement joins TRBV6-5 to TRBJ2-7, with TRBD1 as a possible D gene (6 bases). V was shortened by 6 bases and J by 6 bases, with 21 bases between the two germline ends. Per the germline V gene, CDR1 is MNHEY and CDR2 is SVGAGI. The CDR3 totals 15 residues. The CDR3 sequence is CASSITGMSSVEQYF. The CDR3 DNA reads TGTGCCAGCAGCATAACAGGGATGTCCTCCGTCGAGCAGTACTTC.

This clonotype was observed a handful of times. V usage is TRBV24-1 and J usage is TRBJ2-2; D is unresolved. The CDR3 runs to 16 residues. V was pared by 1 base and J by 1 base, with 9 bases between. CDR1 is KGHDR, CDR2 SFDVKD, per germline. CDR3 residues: CATSDFNSGNTGELFF. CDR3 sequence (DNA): TGTGCCACCAGTGATTTTAATAGTGGGAACACCGGGGAGCTGTTTTTT.